The entry below describes one T cell receptor (beta chain). Its antigen remains unidentified. Repertoires were generated with immunoSEQ multiplex PCR, while TCRdb's copy carries only in-frame clones and drops some. Of roughly 160,000 clones listed, 91% are singletons. CDR1 is MNHEY and CDR2 is SVGAGI in the germline V gene. The CDR3 contains 14 residues. The V and J ends lost 5 bases and 8 bases respectively, with 13 bases between them. This entry belongs to a study of T cell responses to AZD1222 COVID-19 vaccine. Study-level information: Pooling covered second doses at about 4 or about 12 weeks.

Regarding the study as a whole: Reports indicate that nearly half of spike-specific TCRs are directed at unmutated variant regions. CD4 TCRs covered the whole spike, strongest at regions 160-218 and 743-854. Spike-specific TCR breadth and depth grew following two AZD1222 doses.

Here the sequenced sample was peripheral blood, taken on day 0 of AZD1222 vaccination. This sequence originates from an adult in good health. This chain connects TRBV6-5 to TRBJ1-6; D may be TRBD1 (5 bases). The CDR3: CASSKRGFDSPLHF. DNA of the CDR3: TGTGCCAGCAGTAAGCGGGGCTTTGATTCACCCCTCCACTTT.